The 23 T cell receptor beta chains listed next were all sequenced from one sample in a study of T cells in Graves' hyperthyroidism and ophthalmopathy. RNA transcripts yielded amplified TCR beta CDR3 regions. With the HTBI primer set, the TCR CDR3 went through a first round of RT-PCR. TCRdb fed the multiplex PCR reads into MiXCR, producing one record per CDR3 protein. This sample carries hundreds of thousands of distinct CDR3 sequences, approximately 18% of them seen once, and the ten largest clones take 16%. The sequencing input was blood. These receptor sequences come from a woman between 45 and 65 years old with Graves' hyperthyroidism that later progressed to Graves' ophthalmopathy.

Ten or more counts support this clonotype. The chain joins TRBV27 to TRBJ2-7; 7 nucleotides match TRBD1. J lost 2 bases, V lost 5 bases, and 6 bases had no gene match. The CDR3 consists of 14 residues. Looked up from germline, CDR1 is MNHEY and CDR2 is SMNVEV (reference sequence). The CDR3 loop reads CASSTGTETYEQYF. DNA of the CDR3: TGTGCCAGCAGTACCGGGACAGAAACCTACGAGCAGTACTTC.

This clonotype was detected ten times or more. The chain links TRBV2 to TRBJ1-4, with 7 bases lining up with TRBD1. Germline values: CDR1 SNHLY, CDR2 FYNNEI. The CDR3 runs 15 residues. V was pared by 6 bases and J by 2 bases, with 6 bases of the junction left unmatched. DNA of the CDR3: TGTGCCAGCAGCTACGGGACAGCCACTAATGAAAAACTGTTTTTT. This translates into CASSYGTATNEKLFF.

There are a few counts of this clonotype. The V gene is TRBV9, the J gene TRBJ1-2; a weak D match, TRBD1 (5 bases). V was cut by 4 bases and J by 7 bases, with 17 bases left in between. The germline gives CDR1 SGDLS, CDR2 YYNGEE. The CDR3 covers 14 residues. The CDR3 is CASSLGTLGPGYTF. The CDR3 coding sequence is TGTGCCAGCAGCCTAGGTACGTTGGGGCCTGGCTACACCTTC.

This clonotype was seen at least ten times. The CDR3 sequence: CASSRRRTFNYGYTF. The CDR3 DNA reads TGTGCCAGCAGCCGCAGAAGGACATTCAACTATGGCTACACCTTC. The rearrangement uses TRBV3-1 and TRBJ1-2; a possible D gene is TRBD1 (5 bases). Trimming took off 4 bases at V and 2 bases at J, with 14 bases between the two ends. The length of the CDR3 is 15 residues. The germline CDR1 and CDR2 sequences are LGHDT and YNNKEL (reference sequence). Supplemented by reference TRBV3-1 and TRBJ1-2, the full variable domain reads DTAVSQTPKYLVTQMGNDKSIKCEQNLGHDTMYWYKQDSKKFLKIMFSYNNKELIINETVPNRFSPKSPDKAHLNLHINSLELGDSAVYFCASSRRRTFNYGYTFGSGTRLTVV.

The V and J genes are TRBV20-1 and TRBJ1-5; 9 bases match TRBD1. The junction had 6 bases not matched to a gene; V was cut back by 6 bases and J by 0 bases. The germline CDR1 and CDR2 sequences are DFQATT and SNEGSKA (reference sequence). The CDR3 spans 15 residues. CDR3 nucleotides: TGCAGTGCAATGGGACAGGGAACTAGCAATCAGCCCCAGCATTTT. It codes for CSAMGQGTSNQPQHF.

This clonotype was recorded many times. The chain links TRBV6-1 to TRBJ2-5, with a weak D call TRBD1 (5 bases). The CDR3 covers 13 residues. The germline V gene has CDR1 MNHNS and CDR2 SASEGT. The V and J ends lost 2 bases and 5 bases respectively, with 9 bases between them. CDR3 nucleotide sequence: TGTGCCAGCAGTGAACAGGGTGGTGAGACCCAGTACTTC. Protein sequence: CASSEQGGETQYF.

For this clonotype: A much larger clone is a single base away; this may be a read error. V usage is TRBV2 and J usage is TRBJ1-4; 7 nucleotides line up with TRBD1. Looked up from germline, CDR1 is SNHLY and CDR2 is FYNNEI. The V and J ends lost 4 bases and 0 bases, in that order; junction bases with no gene match: 2. CDR3 length: 15 residues. CDR3 region: CASSVQGSTNEKLFF. The CDR3 DNA follows: TGTGCCAGCAGTGTACAGGGGTCAACTAATGAAAAACTGTTTTTT.

This clonotype was detected only a few times. This rearrangement joins TRBV20-1 to TRBJ2-5; D remains ambiguous. V lost 4 bases and J 1 base, leaving 7 bases between the germline ends. Germline assignment: CDR1 DFQATT and CDR2 SNEGSKA (reference sequence). The CDR3 spans 12 residues. CDR3 DNA sequence: TGCAGTGCTAACCGTTTCCAAGAGACCCAGTACTTC. It translates to CSANRFQETQYF.

This clonotype was seen more than once but under ten times. The chain recombines TRBV5-1 with TRBJ2-1; TRBD1 matches at 7 bases. CDR1 is SGHRS, CDR2 YFSETQ, per germline. The junction had 5 bases not matched to a gene; V was cut back by 9 bases and J by 2 bases. The CDR3 is made up of 13 amino acids. In DNA form, the CDR3 reads TGCGCCACAGGACAGGATGCCTACAATGAGCAGTTCTTC. Translating gives CATGQDAYNEQFF.

The chain carries TRBV7-2 and TRBJ2-5; D is undetermined. The ends were cut back, 1 base at V and 0 bases at J, with 6 bases in the middle. CDR3 length equals 14 residues. Germline CDR1 SGHTA, CDR2 FQGNSA. CDR3 loop: CASSLDGYQETQYF. In DNA form, the CDR3 reads TGTGCCAGCAGCTTAGATGGCTACCAAGAGACCCAGTACTTC.

V usage is TRBV27 and J usage is TRBJ2-1; 11 bases agree with TRBD1. The CDR3 consists of 15 residues. V shed 5 bases, J shed 4 bases, and the junction held 4 bases outside the gene matches. CDR1 and CDR2 from the germline V gene are MNHEY and SMNVEV (reference sequence). The CDR3 nucleotides are TGTGCCAGCAGTGTAGGGACAGGGGGGTACAATGAGCAGTTCTTC. Its translation: CASSVGTGGYNEQFF.

There are many counts of this clonotype. The V and J genes are TRBV15 and TRBJ2-7, with D tentatively TRBD1 (6 bases). This CDR3 comprises 15 residues. The V gene's germline CDR1 is LNHNV and CDR2 YYDKDF (reference sequence). V was trimmed by 3 bases and J by 4 bases, leaving 16 bases between them. CDR3 nucleotide sequence: TGTGCCACCAGCAGGAACTTACAGGGTGGGTACGAGCAGTACTTC. It yields the protein CATSRNLQGGYEQYF.

This clonotype was picked up many times. The J gene is TRBJ2-2, the V gene TRBV2; the match to TRBD1 covers 8 bases. The germline CDR1 and CDR2 sequences are SNHLY and FYNNEI. The CDR3 runs 14 residues. J was trimmed by 3 bases and V by 10 bases; bases with no gene match: 7. Written as DNA, the CDR3 is TGTGCCACCACGACAGGGGCGGACACCGGGGAGCTGTTTTTT. Translation: CATTTGADTGELFF.

The CDR3 sequence: CASRAGRGFYNEQFF. In nucleotides, the CDR3 is TGTGCCAGCCGGGCGGGTCGGGGGTTCTACAATGAGCAGTTCTTC. V gene TRBV2 combines with J gene TRBJ2-1, with D perhaps matching TRBD2 (6 bases). V gave up 8 bases and J gave up 3 bases, with 17 bases separating them. From germline, CDR1 is SNHLY and CDR2 FYNNEI. The CDR3 contains 15 residues. Combining the CDR3 with reference TRBV2 and TRBJ2-1 gives the whole variable domain EPEVTQTPSHQVTQMGQEVILRCVPISNHLYFYWYRQILGQKVEFLVSFYNNEISEKSEIFDDQFSVERPDGSNFTLKIRSTKLEDSAMYFCASRAGRGFYNEQFFGPGTRLTVL.

This clonotype was seen only a few times. The rearrangement uses TRBV2 and TRBJ1-6; 10 bases align to TRBD1. V shed 8 bases and J 9 bases; nucleotides not matched to a gene: 10. The CDR3 runs to 15 residues. Per germline, CDR1 SNHLY and CDR2 FYNNEI. DNA of the CDR3: TGTGCCAGCGCCGGGGACAGGGGTAGAACTTCACCCCTCCACTTT. Its protein product is CASAGDRGRTSPLHF.

In the case of this clonotype: A read error may explain this, as a much larger clone is one base away. Given the absence of the conserved phenylalanine or tryptophan at the CDR3 end, a read error is likely. The CDR3, as DNA: TGTGCCAGCAGCTTAATCGTTGGGGTTACAAACACTGAAGCTTTCCTT. Its protein product is CASSLIVGVTNTEAFL. The chain employs TRBV7-3 and TRBJ1-1, with D uncertain. Germline V lookup: CDR1 SGHTA, CDR2 FQGTGA. The ends were cut back, 1 base at V and 2 bases at J, with 14 bases in the middle. The CDR3 spans 16 residues.

On this clonotype itself: A read error is possible here, since a much larger clone lies one base away. The V and J genes are TRBV5-1 and TRBJ2-7; TRBD1 matches at 7 bases. The CDR3 is 15 amino acids. Germline V gene data show CDR1 as SGHRS and CDR2 as YFSETQ. The CDR3 DNA follows: TGTGCCAGCAGCTTAGATGGGGCAGGGGGCTACGAGCAGTACTTC. It specifies CASSLDGAGGYEQYF.

This clonotype has only a few counts. The chain has TRBV4-1 and TRBJ1-5; no firm D call. The CDR3 totals 14 residues. Germline CDR1 and CDR2: MGHRA and YSYEKL. Trimming pared 0 bases from V and 4 bases from J, leaving 7 bases between. The CDR3 DNA reads as TGCGCCAGCAGCCAAGATTTGGAGAATCAGCCCCAGCATTTT. Protein: CASSQDLENQPQHF.

This clonotype was seen ten or more times. CDR3 coding DNA: TGTGCCAGCAGCTTAGACAGTAACACCGGGGAGCTGTTTTTT. It translates to CASSLDSNTGELFF. The chain recombines TRBV7-9 with TRBJ2-2, with unresolved D. In germline, CDR1 is SEHNR, CDR2 FQNEAQ (reference sequence). CDR3 length equals 14 residues. V was pared by 1 base and J by 2 bases, with 5 bases between. The full variable domain, in which reference TRBV7-9 and TRBJ2-2 provide the parts outside the CDR3, is DTGVSQNPRHKITKRGQNVTFRCDPISEHNRLYWYRQTLGQGPEFLTYFQNEAQLEKSRLLSDRFSAERPKGSFSTLEIQRTEQGDSAMYLCASSLDSNTGELFFGEGSRLTVL.

This clonotype came up a few times. This chain uses TRBV20-1 with TRBJ2-3, with D possibly matching TRBD2 (6 bases). V lost 1 base to trimming and J lost 0 bases, with 14 bases between them. From germline, CDR1 is DFQATT and CDR2 SNEGSKA (reference sequence). There are 16 residues in the CDR3. CDR3 region: CSARGMTRASTDTQYF. For the CDR3, the DNA is TGCAGTGCTAGAGGGATGACTAGGGCTAGCACAGATACGCAGTATTTT.

This clonotype was observed at least ten times. The V call is TRBV20-1, the J call TRBJ1-4, with D perhaps matching TRBD1 (5 bases). Looked up from germline, CDR1 is DFQATT and CDR2 is SNEGSKA (reference sequence). Deletions cut 4 bases from V and 5 bases from J, with 11 bases between. The length of the CDR3 is 13 residues. CDR3 region: CSATGPGNEKLFF. CDR3 nucleotides: TGCAGTGCTACGGGACCGGGAAATGAAAAACTGTTTTTT.

The chain combines TRBV4-1 with TRBJ1-6, with D unclear. There are 14 residues in the CDR3. Germline V gene sequence: CDR1 MGHRA, CDR2 YSYEKL. Trimming left V 3 bases short and J 6 bases short, with 9 bases between. DNA of the CDR3: TGCGCCAGCAGCCAGGACCTCAGTAATTCACCCCTCCACTTT. It codes for CASSQDLSNSPLHF.

This clonotype appeared many times. The V call is TRBV6-2 or TRBV6-3, the J call TRBJ1-5; 7 positions match TRBD1. The germline V gene has CDR1 MNHEY and CDR2 SVGEGT. Unmatched junction bases numbered 9, after V lost 7 bases and J lost 3 bases. This CDR3 is 15 amino acids long. CDR3 region: CASTQGGQSNQPQHF. The CDR3 DNA is TGTGCCAGCACCCAAGGGGGACAGTCCAATCAGCCCCAGCATTTT.